Sequencing of this T cell receptor (beta chain) was carried out in a study of blood T cell repertoires in COVID-19. Across the whole study: Both acute and convalescent COVID-19 samples were obtained from the United States, Italy and Spain. Sources were T cells, B-cell-depleted T cells, or PBMCs; the material itself was cDNA or gDNA.

As handled by the study authors: For nucleated cells, counts were estimated from reference gene primer amplification. Using immunoSEQ multiplex PCR, the repertoire was profiled, and TCRdb retains in-frame clones only, with some absent. V and J calls and clone size are those listed in that table; D and trimming were worked out from the DNA. The sample yields approximately 380,000 clones, about 85% seen once. Germline CDR1 KGHSH, CDR2 LQKENI. The germline V and J ends were trimmed by 6 bases and 1 base, with 18 bases remaining between them. The CDR3 sequence is 16 residues long. This receptor was taken from a young woman with acute or convalescent COVID-19. The sample consisted of peripheral blood. The rearrangement joins TRBV18 to TRBJ1-1; D is possibly TRBD1 (6 bases). DNA of the CDR3: TGTGCCAGCTCGACAACAGGGAGGGAAAAGAACACTGAAGCTTTCTTT. The encoded protein is CASSTTGREKNTEAFF.